These 19 T cell receptor beta chains originate from one sample sequenced in a study of vaccination and CD4 T cells after COVID-19. The Oncomine TCR Beta short-read assay was applied to DNA of cultured CD4+ T cells. TCRdb recomputed calls from the PCR reads with MiXCR, one row per CDR3 protein. The sample shows more than 3,000 distinct CDR3 sequences, more than 20% of them seen only once. No antigen has been identified for these receptors. Noted treatment: roughly 10-day PBMC culture with coronavirus spike peptide pools or control peptides (ViraFEST assay). Material: CD4+ T cells from blood, cultured in vitro, obtained after SARS-CoV-2 vaccination. Receptor source: a human donor who had recovered from COVID-19.

This clonotype has only a few counts. This sequence joins TRBV20-1 and TRBJ1-2, with D maybe TRBD1 (6 bases). The V end lost 6 bases, the J end lost 11 bases, and 25 bases lay between the germline ends. The CDR3 has 14 amino acids. Germline assignment: CDR1 DFQATT and CDR2 SNEGSKA (reference sequence). CDR3 protein: CSASGRQDRIWYTF. The DNA for the CDR3 is TGCAGTGCCAGTGGGAGACAGGACCGAATTTGGTACACCTTC.

Relative to its sample, this clonotype is medium-sized (0.01 to 0.1%). V gene TRBV7-9 combines with J gene TRBJ2-7, with TRBD2 as a possible D gene (6 bases). The germline V gene has CDR1 SEHNR and CDR2 FQNEAQ (reference sequence). The CDR3 runs to 15 residues. The ends were cut back, 4 bases at V and 3 bases at J, with 16 bases in the middle. CDR3 amino acids: CASSSGLIWNYEQYF. The CDR3, as DNA: TGTGCCAGCAGCTCGGGACTTATATGGAACTACGAGCAGTACTTC.

This chain uses TRBV20-1 with TRBJ2-2, with D possibly being TRBD2 (5 bases). Germline V lookup: CDR1 DFQATT, CDR2 SNEGSKA (reference sequence). The CDR3 has 14 residues. V was trimmed by 4 bases and J by 1 base, leaving 10 bases between them. The DNA for the CDR3 is TGCAGTGCTAAGATCGGGGTGAACACCGGGGAGCTGTTTTTT. Its protein is CSAKIGVNTGELFF.

The genes are TRBV7-9 and TRBJ1-5, with D hard to call. The CDR3 consists of 15 residues. Per germline, CDR1 SEHNR and CDR2 FQNEAQ (reference sequence). With 5 bases removed from V and 3 bases from J, the gap between germline ends came to 14 bases. The CDR3 loop is CASSQGPFDNQPQHF. CDR3 coding DNA: TGTGCCAGCAGCCAAGGACCCTTTGACAATCAGCCCCAGCATTTT.

The table lists this clonotype with a few counts. This rearrangement joins TRBV19 to TRBJ1-6; D not resolved. The CDR3 consists of 12 residues. The V gene lost 5 bases and the J gene lost 10 bases, with 9 bases spanning the gap. Germline V gene lookup returns CDR1 LNHDA and CDR2 SQIVND (reference sequence). The CDR3 DNA follows: TGTGCCAGTAGTCTCCTTCGGTCACCCCTCCACTTT. Translated, it gives CASSLLRSPLHF.

J is TRBJ1-2 and V is TRBV19; D gene uncertain. Deletions cut 6 bases from V and 8 bases from J, with 10 bases between. The length of the CDR3 is 11 residues. From germline, CDR1 is LNHDA and CDR2 SQIVND (reference sequence). The CDR3 protein is CASSPLLGYTF. The CDR3 DNA reads TGTGCCAGTAGCCCGCTTCTAGGCTACACCTTC. The full variable domain, with the rest looked up from reference TRBV19 and TRBJ1-2, is DGGITQSPKYLFRKEGQNVTLSCEQNLNHDAMYWYRQDPGQGLRLIYYSQIVNDFQKGDIAEGYSVSREKKESFPLTVTSAQKNPTAFYLCASSPLLGYTFGSGTRLTVV.

The V and J genes are TRBV28 and TRBJ1-1; no firm D call. In germline, CDR1 is MDHEN, CDR2 SYDVKM. This CDR3 is 14 amino acids long. Trimming shortened V by 6 bases and J by 1 base, and 12 bases separated the two germline ends. CDR3 nucleotides: TGTGCCAGCAGGAGCGTACTACAGAACACTGAAGCTTTCTTT. Translation: CASRSVLQNTEAFF.

In its sample, this clonotype is medium-sized. The chain employs TRBV7-9 and TRBJ2-7, with D possibly matching TRBD2 (5 bases). The V end was cut by 5 bases, the J end by 0 bases, with 11 bases between. The CDR3 covers 14 residues. Germline CDR1 and CDR2: SEHNR and FQNEAQ (reference sequence). The CDR3 loop is CASSNGGSSYEQYF. CDR3 coding DNA: TGTGCCAGCAGCAACGGTGGGAGCTCCTACGAGCAGTACTTC.

This clonotype is termed large. This rearrangement joins TRBV10-1 to TRBJ1-2, with 7 bases identical to TRBD1. V shed 6 bases and J 4 bases; nucleotides not matched to a gene: 5. This CDR3 has 13 amino acids. Germline CDR1 and CDR2: WNHNN and SYGVQD (reference sequence). As DNA, the CDR3 is TGCGCCAGCAGCTCCCGGACAGGCTATGGCTACACCTTC. It specifies CASSSRTGYGYTF.

In its sample, this clonotype was seen a few times. This sequence joins TRBV6-2 or TRBV6-3 and TRBJ1-1; D gene uncertain. Germline V lookup: CDR1 MNHEY, CDR2 SVGEGT. The V end was cut by 5 bases, the J end by 0 bases, with 10 bases between. This CDR3 is built from 14 residues. The CDR3 DNA follows: TGTGCCAGCAGTCCATGGACCGTGAACACTGAAGCTTTCTTT. Protein product: CASSPWTVNTEAFF.

By sample share, this clonotype is large. CDR3: CASLRQGTTEAFF. CDR3 bases: TGTGCCAGCCTACGACAGGGGACCACTGAAGCTTTCTTT. The chain employs TRBV6-1 and TRBJ1-1, with TRBD1 matching over 8 bases. The trim removed 8 bases at V and 4 bases at J, leaving 6 bases unmatched. In germline, CDR1 is MNHNS, CDR2 SASEGT. The CDR3 spans 13 residues.

V is TRBV25-1 and J is TRBJ2-7; D might be TRBD1 (5 bases). Germline-derived CDR1 and CDR2 are MGHDK and SYGVNS. The V and J ends lost 7 bases and 6 bases respectively, with 13 bases between them. There are 12 residues in the CDR3. CDR3 protein: CASNGARGEQYF. CDR3 DNA sequence: TGTGCCAGCAATGGGGCGCGCGGCGAGCAGTACTTC.

J is TRBJ1-3 and V is TRBV28, with D unclear. CDR1 is MDHEN and CDR2 is SYDVKM in the germline V gene. CDR3 length: 13 amino acids. V was clipped by 7 bases and J by 0 bases, with 7 bases between them. The CDR3: CASTHTSGNTIYF. In nucleotides, the CDR3 is TGTGCCAGCACCCATACCTCTGGAAACACCATATATTTT.

This clonotype was counted only a few times. The V call is TRBV5-4, the J call TRBJ2-1; D unresolved. CDR3 length: 13 amino acids. Germline values: CDR1 SGHNT, CDR2 YYREEE (reference sequence). The V gene lost 0 bases and the J gene lost 2 bases, with 3 bases spanning the gap. Here the CDR3 reads CASSLGAYNEQFF. CDR3 bases: TGTGCCAGCAGCTTGGGGGCCTACAATGAGCAGTTCTTC.

This clonotype is deemed large (0.1 to 1%). The CDR3 is CASSLNRHGYTF. The CDR3 DNA follows: TGTGCCAGCAGCTTAAACAGGCATGGCTACACCTTC. V usage is TRBV7-2 and J usage is TRBJ1-2, with D possibly TRBD1 on 5 matching bases. V was pared by 2 bases and J by 6 bases, with 7 bases between. CDR3 length: 12 amino acids. Germline V gene lookup returns CDR1 SGHTA and CDR2 FQGNSA.

The V gene is TRBV20-1, the J gene TRBJ2-1, with 9 bases matching TRBD1. Unmatched junction bases numbered 8, after V lost 5 bases and J lost 6 bases. CDR1 and CDR2 from the germline V gene are DFQATT and SNEGSKA (reference sequence). The CDR3 is 14 residues long. The CDR3 loop reads CSASTGGRINEQFF. The CDR3 coding sequence is TGCAGTGCTTCTACAGGGGGCAGGATCAATGAGCAGTTCTTC.

The rearrangement joins TRBV5-4 to TRBJ2-7, with D hard to call. Deletions cut 4 bases from V and 9 bases from J, with 17 bases between. Germline V CDR1 and CDR2: SGHNT, YYREEE (reference sequence). This CDR3 spans 13 amino acids. The DNA of the CDR3 is TGTGCCAGCAGCCCCCGTCTAGAATCCGCGCAGTACTTC. Amino acids: CASSPRLESAQYF.

This chain joins TRBV6-2 or TRBV6-3 and TRBJ2-7; D uncertain. Trimming shortened V by 7 bases and J by 0 bases, and 16 bases separated the two germline ends. In germline, CDR1 is MNHEY, CDR2 SVGEGT. CDR3 length: 15 amino acids. The CDR3 DNA reads as TGTGCCAGCACCACAAGGTCAGCTCCCTCCTACGAGCAGTACTTC. Its translation is CASTTRSAPSYEQYF.

The chain has TRBV24-1 and TRBJ1-5; D may be TRBD1 (6 bases). Germline V CDR1 and CDR2: KGHDR, SFDVKD. V gave up 3 bases and J gave up 1 base, with 15 bases separating them. The CDR3 sequence is 17 residues long. CDR3 DNA: TGTGCCACCAGTGATGGCGATGACAGGCCGAGCAATCAGCCCCAGCATTTT. Its protein is CATSDGDDRPSNQPQHF.